The TCR beta chain under discussion was sequenced for a study of T cells in Graves' hyperthyroidism and ophthalmopathy. This clonotype was observed at least ten times. No antigen is known for it. RNA transcripts yielded amplified TCR beta CDR3 regions. HTBI primers were used for first-round RT-PCR of the TCR CDR3. TCRdb re-called the multiplex PCR reads through MiXCR, storing one row per CDR3 protein. Counted here are approximately 370,000 distinct CDR3 sequences, about 16% occurring once; the ten biggest clones make up about 30%. There are 17 residues in the CDR3. The junction had 19 bases not matched to a gene; V was cut back by 5 bases and J by 7 bases. Germline V gene data show CDR1 as SEHNR and CDR2 as FQNEAQ (reference sequence). Broader study findings: Most clonotypes expanded in thyroid above 0.001 were likewise present in blood.

Graves' hyperthyroidism qualified as stable when ophthalmopathy did not progress within 18 months. Patients showing uncontrolled infection, other autoimmune disease, pregnancy or lactation were ineligible. The chain carries TRBV7-9 and TRBJ2-7; 8 bases are a match to TRBD2. The source material was blood. This clonotype was sampled from a woman in her 30s with Graves' hyperthyroidism. The DNA of the CDR3 is TGTGCCAGCAGCCCAATAATGGGTAGCGGGAAGAGGGAGGAGCAGTACTTC. Translation gives CASSPIMGSGKREEQYF.